This T cell receptor (beta chain) appears in the sequencing data of a study of cytomegalovirus exposure and HLA in healthy donors. J gave up 2 bases and V 4 bases, and 2 bases lay outside the gene matches. Germline loops: CDR1 WNHNN, CDR2 SYGVQD (reference sequence). CDR3 length: 15 residues. It was with 60 Vbeta and 13 Jbeta primers that the PCR ran. This table comes from immunoSEQ multiplex PCR, and its TCRdb copy is limited to in-frame clones, with some not included. In the table there are more than 150,000 clones, roughly 77% of which are singletons. The TCR sequence derives from a woman aged 25 to 39 in good health and CMV-seronegative. The sequencing input was PBMCs. The chain recombines TRBV10-1 with TRBJ2-6; TRBD1 agrees at 7 bases. The CDR3 DNA reads as TGCGCCAGCAGTGGTACAGGGGCTGGGGCCAACGTCCTGACTTTC. Amino acids: CASSGTGAGANVLTF.